The next 4 T cell receptor beta chains were all read from a single sample in a study of tumor T cells in aggressive B-cell lymphoma. The method was immunoSEQ multiplex PCR; TCRdb's version includes in-frame clones alone and lacks a portion of them. The data show around 1,000 clones, with 95% to 98% seen just once and under 5.5% held by the top ten. The sample comprised tumor tissue. The receptors shown here come from an adult with diffuse large B cell lymphoma.

The V call is TRBV12-5, the J call TRBJ2-1, with TRBD1 matching 7 bases. The J segment lost 5 bases and the V segment lost 6 bases, leaving 10 bases of the junction unmatched. Per germline, CDR1 LGHNT and CDR2 FRNRAP. This CDR3 spans 15 amino acids. The CDR3 nucleotides read TGTGCTAGTGGCACCAACAGGGGCAGGGACAATGAGCAGTTCTTC. This gives the protein CASGTNRGRDNEQFF.

This chain connects TRBV11-3 to TRBJ2-5; 14 bases agree with TRBD2. The CDR3 is made up of 13 amino acids. V was clipped by 5 bases and J by 13 bases; unmatched bases: 6. CDR1 and CDR2 (germline): SGHNT, YENEEA. CDR3 region: CASSLGTSGGPYF. The CDR3 DNA reads as TGTGCCAGCAGCCTAGGGACTAGCGGGGGACCGTACTTC.

In this sample, this clone turned up once. The gene calls are TRBV15 and TRBJ2-3, with TRBD2 as a possible D gene (7 bases). V was pared by 4 bases and J by 2 bases, with 13 bases between. Germline CDR1 and CDR2: LNHNV and YYDKDF (reference sequence). This CDR3 has 15 amino acids. This CDR3 reads CATSNLGGHTDTQYF. The CDR3 DNA follows: TGTGCCACCAGCAACCTCGGGGGGCACACAGATACGCAGTATTTT. The full variable domain, rest sourced from reference TRBV15 and TRBJ2-3, is DAMVIQNPRYQVTQFGKPVTLSCSQTLNHNVMYWYQQKSSQAPKLLFHYYDKDFNNEADTPDNFQSRRPNTSFCFLDIRSPGLGDTAMYLCATSNLGGHTDTQYFGPGTRLTVL.

V usage is TRBV29-1 and J usage is TRBJ1-1, with 7 bases lining up with TRBD1. Per the germline V gene, CDR1 is SQVTM and CDR2 is ANQGSEA. V lost 6 bases to trimming and J lost 11 bases; unmatched junction nucleotides: 15. The CDR3 has 13 residues. CDR3 residues: CSVSGTESLGAFF. As DNA, the CDR3 is TGCAGCGTCTCCGGGACAGAGTCCTTGGGGGCTTTCTTT.